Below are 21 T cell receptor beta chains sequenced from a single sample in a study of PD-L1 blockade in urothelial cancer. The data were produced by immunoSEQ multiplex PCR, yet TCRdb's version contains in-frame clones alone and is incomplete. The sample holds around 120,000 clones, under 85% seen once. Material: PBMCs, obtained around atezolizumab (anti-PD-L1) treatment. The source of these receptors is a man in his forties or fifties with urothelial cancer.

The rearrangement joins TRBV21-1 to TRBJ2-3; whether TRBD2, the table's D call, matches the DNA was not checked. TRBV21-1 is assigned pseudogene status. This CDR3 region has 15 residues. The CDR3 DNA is TGTGTTAGAGCGGGAGGACCCTATAGCACAGATACGCAGTATTTT. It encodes CVRAGGPYSTDTQYF.

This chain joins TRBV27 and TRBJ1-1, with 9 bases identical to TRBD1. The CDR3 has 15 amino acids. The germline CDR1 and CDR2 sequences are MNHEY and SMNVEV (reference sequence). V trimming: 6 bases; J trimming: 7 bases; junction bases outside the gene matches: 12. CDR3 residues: CASRDTGGGKGEAFF. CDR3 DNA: TGTGCCAGCAGAGACACAGGGGGCGGGAAAGGTGAAGCTTTCTTT.

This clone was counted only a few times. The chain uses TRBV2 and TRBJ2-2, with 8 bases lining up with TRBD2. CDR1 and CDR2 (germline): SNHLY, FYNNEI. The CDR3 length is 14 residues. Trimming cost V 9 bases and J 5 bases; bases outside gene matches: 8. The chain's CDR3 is CASSLAARTGELFF. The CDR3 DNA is TGTGCCAGTTCACTAGCGGCGAGGACCGGGGAGCTGTTTTTT.

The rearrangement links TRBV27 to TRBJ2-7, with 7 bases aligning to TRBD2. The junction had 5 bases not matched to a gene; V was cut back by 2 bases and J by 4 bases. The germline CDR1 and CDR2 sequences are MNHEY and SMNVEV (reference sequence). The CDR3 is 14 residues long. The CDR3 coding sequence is TGTGCCAGCAGTTTAAGGGAGGGTCCATACGAGCAGTACTTC. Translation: CASSLREGPYEQYF.

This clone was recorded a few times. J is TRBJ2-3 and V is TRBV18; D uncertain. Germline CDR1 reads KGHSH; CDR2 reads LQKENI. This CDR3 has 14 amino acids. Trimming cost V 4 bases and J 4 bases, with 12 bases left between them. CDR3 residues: CASSLSVPPDTQYF. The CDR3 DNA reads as TGTGCCAGCTCACTTTCGGTCCCCCCAGATACGCAGTATTTT.

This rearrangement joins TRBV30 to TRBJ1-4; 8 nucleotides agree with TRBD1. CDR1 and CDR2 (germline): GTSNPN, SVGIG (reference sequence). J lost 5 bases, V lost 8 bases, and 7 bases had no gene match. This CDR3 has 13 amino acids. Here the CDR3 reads CARQGQANEKLFF. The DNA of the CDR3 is TGTGCCCGCCAGGGACAGGCCAATGAAAAACTGTTTTTT.

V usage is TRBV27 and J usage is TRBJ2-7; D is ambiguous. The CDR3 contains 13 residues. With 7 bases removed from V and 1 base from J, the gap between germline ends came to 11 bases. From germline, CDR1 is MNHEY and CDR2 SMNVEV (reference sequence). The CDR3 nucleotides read TGTGCCAGCAAACGAGGTGGTTCCTACGAGCAGTACTTC. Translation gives CASKRGGSYEQYF.

CDR3 loop: CASSSNFADTQYF. The CDR3 DNA sequence: TGCGCCAGCAGCTCCAATTTTGCAGATACGCAGTATTTT. This rearrangement joins TRBV5-1 to TRBJ2-3, with D unclear. CDR3 length: 13 amino acids. CDR1 and CDR2 (germline): SGHRS, YFSETQ. V was shortened by 3 bases and J by 4 bases, with 9 bases between the two germline ends. The complete variable domain, with remaining parts taken from reference TRBV5-1 and TRBJ2-3, reads KAGVTQTPRYLIKTRGQQVTLSCSPISGHRSVSWYQQTPGQGLQFLFEYFSETQRNKGNFPGRFSGRQFSNSRSEMNVSTLELGDSALYLCASSSNFADTQYFGPGTRLTVL.

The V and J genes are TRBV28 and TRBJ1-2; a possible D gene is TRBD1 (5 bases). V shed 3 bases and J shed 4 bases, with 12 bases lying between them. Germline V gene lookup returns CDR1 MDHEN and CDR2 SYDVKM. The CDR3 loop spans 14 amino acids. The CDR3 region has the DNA TGTGCCAGCAGTTTGGGGGGGGGTGCCTATGGCTACACCTTC. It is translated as CASSLGGGAYGYTF.

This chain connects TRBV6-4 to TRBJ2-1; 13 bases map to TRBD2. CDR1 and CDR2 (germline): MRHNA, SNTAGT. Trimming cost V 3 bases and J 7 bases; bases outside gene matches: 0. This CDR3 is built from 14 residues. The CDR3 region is CASSETSGGNEQFF. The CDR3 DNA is TGTGCCAGCAGTGAGACTAGCGGGGGGAATGAGCAGTTCTTC.

The CDR3 DNA is TGTGCCAGCAGCTATGGGTCGAGGTCGTCACAGCCCCAGCATTTT. Encoded protein: CASSYGSRSSQPQHF. This chain connects TRBV28 to TRBJ1-5; D is unresolved. CDR1 MDHEN and CDR2 SYDVKM come from the germline V gene. This CDR3 region has 15 residues. V lost 6 bases, J lost 7 bases, and 19 bases lay in between.

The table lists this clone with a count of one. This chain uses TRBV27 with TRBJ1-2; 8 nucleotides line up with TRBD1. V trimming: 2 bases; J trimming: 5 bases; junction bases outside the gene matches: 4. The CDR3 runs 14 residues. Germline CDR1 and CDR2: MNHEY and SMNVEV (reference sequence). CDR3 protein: CASSLTTGAYGYTF. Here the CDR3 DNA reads TGTGCCAGCAGTTTAACGACAGGGGCTTATGGCTACACCTTC.

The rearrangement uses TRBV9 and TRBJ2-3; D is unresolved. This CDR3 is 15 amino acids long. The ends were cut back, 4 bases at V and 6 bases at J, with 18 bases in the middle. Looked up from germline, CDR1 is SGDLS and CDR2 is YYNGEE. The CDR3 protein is CASSLPGSGMDTQYF. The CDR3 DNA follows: TGTGCCAGCAGCCTACCGGGTTCGGGTATGGATACGCAGTATTTT.

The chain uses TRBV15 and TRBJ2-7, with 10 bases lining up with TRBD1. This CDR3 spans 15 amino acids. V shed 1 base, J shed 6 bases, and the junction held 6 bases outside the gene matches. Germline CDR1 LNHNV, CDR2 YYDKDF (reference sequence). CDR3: CATSRVPTGGGEQYF. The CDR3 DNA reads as TGTGCCACCAGCAGAGTTCCGACAGGGGGCGGCGAGCAGTACTTC.

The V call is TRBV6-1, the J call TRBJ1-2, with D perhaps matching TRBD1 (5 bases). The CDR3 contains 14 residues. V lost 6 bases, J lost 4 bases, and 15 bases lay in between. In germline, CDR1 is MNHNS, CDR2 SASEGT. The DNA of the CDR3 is TGTGCCAGCAGACCCGGACATGGAACCTATGGCTACACCTTC. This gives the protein CASRPGHGTYGYTF.

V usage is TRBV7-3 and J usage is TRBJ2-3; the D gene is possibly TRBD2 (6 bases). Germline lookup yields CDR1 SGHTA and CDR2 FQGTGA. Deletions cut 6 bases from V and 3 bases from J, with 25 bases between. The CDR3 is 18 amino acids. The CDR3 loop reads CASRIGRRNIGGTDTQYF. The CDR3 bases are TGTGCCAGCAGGATCGGCCGCCGGAATATCGGAGGGACAGATACGCAGTATTTT.

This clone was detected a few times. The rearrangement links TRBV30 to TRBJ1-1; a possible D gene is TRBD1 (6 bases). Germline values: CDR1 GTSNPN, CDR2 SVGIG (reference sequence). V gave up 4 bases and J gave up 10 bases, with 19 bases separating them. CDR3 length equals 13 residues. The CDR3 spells CAWKAQGYGVAFF. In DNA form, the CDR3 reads TGTGCCTGGAAGGCACAGGGATATGGAGTAGCTTTCTTT.

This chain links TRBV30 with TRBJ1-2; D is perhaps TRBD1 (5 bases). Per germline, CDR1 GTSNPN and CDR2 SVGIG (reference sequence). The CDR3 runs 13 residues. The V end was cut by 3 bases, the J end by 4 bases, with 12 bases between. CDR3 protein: CAWRLTVTYGYTF. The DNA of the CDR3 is TGTGCCTGGAGGCTGACAGTGACCTATGGCTACACCTTC. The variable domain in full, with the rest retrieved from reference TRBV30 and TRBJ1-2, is SQTIHQWPATLVQPVGSPLSLECTVEGTSNPNLYWYRQAAGRGLQLLFYSVGIGQISSEVPQNLSASRPQDRQFILSSKKLLLSDSGFYLCAWRLTVTYGYTFGSGTRLTVV.

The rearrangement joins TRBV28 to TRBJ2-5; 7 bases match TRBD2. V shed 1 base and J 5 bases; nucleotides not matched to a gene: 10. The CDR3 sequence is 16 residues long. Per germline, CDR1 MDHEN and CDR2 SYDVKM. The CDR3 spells CASSLSFIAGAETQYF. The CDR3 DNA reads TGTGCCAGCAGTTTATCCTTCATTGCGGGAGCTGAGACCCAGTACTTC.

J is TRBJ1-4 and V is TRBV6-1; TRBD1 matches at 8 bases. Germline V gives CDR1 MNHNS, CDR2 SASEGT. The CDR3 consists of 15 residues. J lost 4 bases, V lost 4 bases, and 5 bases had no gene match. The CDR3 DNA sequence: TGTGCCAGCAGTGTACGACAGGGGCTTAATGAAAAACTGTTTTTT. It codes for CASSVRQGLNEKLFF.

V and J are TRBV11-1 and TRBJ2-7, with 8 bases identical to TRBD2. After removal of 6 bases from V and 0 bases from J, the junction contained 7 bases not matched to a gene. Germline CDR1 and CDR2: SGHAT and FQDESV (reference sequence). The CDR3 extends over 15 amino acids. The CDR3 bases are TGTGCCAGCAGACCGGGGCTAGCGGGCTCCTACGAGCAGTACTTC. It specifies CASRPGLAGSYEQYF.